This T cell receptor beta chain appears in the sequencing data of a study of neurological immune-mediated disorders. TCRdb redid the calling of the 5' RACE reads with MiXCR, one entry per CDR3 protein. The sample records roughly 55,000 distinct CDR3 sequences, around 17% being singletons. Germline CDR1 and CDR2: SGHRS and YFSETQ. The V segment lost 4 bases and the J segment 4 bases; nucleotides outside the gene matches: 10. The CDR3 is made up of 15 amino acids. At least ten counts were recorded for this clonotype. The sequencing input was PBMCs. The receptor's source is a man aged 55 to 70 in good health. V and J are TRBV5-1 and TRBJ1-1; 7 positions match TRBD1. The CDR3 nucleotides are TGCGCCAGCAGCCAAGGGGGCACAAAGGCCACTGAAGCTTTCTTT. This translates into CASSQGGTKATEAFF.